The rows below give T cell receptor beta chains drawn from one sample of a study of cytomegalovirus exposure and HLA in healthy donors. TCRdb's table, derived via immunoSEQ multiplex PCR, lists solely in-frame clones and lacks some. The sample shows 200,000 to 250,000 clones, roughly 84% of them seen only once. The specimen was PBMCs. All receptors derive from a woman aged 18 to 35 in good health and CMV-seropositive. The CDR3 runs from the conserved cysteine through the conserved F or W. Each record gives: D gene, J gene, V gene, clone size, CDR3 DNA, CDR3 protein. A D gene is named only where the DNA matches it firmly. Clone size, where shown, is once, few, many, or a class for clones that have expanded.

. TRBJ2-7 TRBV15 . TGTGCCACCAGCAGAGATCGACTAAGCTCCTACGAGCAGTACTTC CATSRDRLSSYEQYF
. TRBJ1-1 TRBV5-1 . TGCGCCAGCAGCTTGGCCGCTTCGGTGAACACTGAAGCTTTCTTT CASSLAASVNTEAFF
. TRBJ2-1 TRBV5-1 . TGCGCCAGCAGCCCCGGGACACTAATGGAGCAGTTCTTC CASSPGTLMEQFF
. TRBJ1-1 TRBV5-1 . TGCGCCAGCAGCTTGGGGGCGGGTACTGAAGCTTTCTTT CASSLGAGTEAFF
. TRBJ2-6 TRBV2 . TGTGCCAGCAGTGAACAACTATCTGGGGCCAACGTCCTGACTTTC CASSEQLSGANVLTF
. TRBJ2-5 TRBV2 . TGTGCCAGCAGTGAAGGGTTGAGGGAGACCCAGTACTTC CASSEGLRETQYF
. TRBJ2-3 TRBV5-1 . TGCGCCAGCAGCTTGAGTGAGGGTAGAACAGATACGCAGTATTTT CASSLSEGRTDTQYF
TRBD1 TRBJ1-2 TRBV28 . TGTGCCAGCAAGGGGGCTGGCGGCTATGGCTACACCTTC CASKGAGGYGYTF
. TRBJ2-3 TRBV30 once TGTGCCTGGAGTGTAAGAGCGACCTCAGGGGCAGATACGCAGTATTTT CAWSVRATSGADTQYF
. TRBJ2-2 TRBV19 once TGTGCCAGTAGTATAGTCCCGGGTCCCACCGGGGAGCTGTTTTTT CASSIVPGPTGELFF
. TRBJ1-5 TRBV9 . TGTGCCAGCAGCAACGGGTTAGGCAATCAGCCCCAGCATTTT CASSNGLGNQPQHF
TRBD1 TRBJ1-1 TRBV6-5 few TGTGCCAGCAGTCAAACGACAGGGGGCCACACTGAAGCTTTCTTT CASSQTTGGHTEAFF
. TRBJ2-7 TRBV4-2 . TGTGCCAGCAGCCAAGTGGCGACGGAGGCCTACGAGCAGTACTTC CASSQVATEAYEQYF
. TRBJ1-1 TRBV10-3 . TGTGCCATCAGTGGCGAGGTTTTCACTGAAGCTTTCTTT CAISGEVFTEAFF
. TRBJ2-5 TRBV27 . TGTGCCAGCAGTTTATGGGCCAGGGGCAAGGGAGAGGAGACCCAGTACTTC CASSLWARGKGEETQYF
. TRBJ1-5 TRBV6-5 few TGTGCCAGCAGTTACTCGGGAGGGTACAATCAGCCCCAGCATTTT CASSYSGGYNQPQHF
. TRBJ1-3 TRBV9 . TGTGCCAGCAGCCCGAAAACGGGACAATTTGGAAACACCATATATTTT CASSPKTGQFGNTIYF
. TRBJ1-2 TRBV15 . TGTGCCACCAGCACCAAGTTACAGGGTAATTATGGCTACACCTTC CATSTKLQGNYGYTF
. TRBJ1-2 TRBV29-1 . TGCAGCGTTACAGGACAGCCATATAACTATGGCTACACCTTC CSVTGQPYNYGYTF
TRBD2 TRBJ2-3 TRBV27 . TGTGCCAGCAGTTTGAATTGGCTAGCGGGAAAAGATACGCAGTATTTT CASSLNWLAGKDTQYF
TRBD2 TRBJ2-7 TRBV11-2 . TGTGCCAGCAGCCCTCTTAGGACTAGCGGGACCCACGAGCAGTACTTC CASSPLRTSGTHEQYF
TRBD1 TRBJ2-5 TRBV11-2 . TGTGCCAGCAGCTTAACACCGGGACAGCCCCAAGAGACCCAGTACTTC CASSLTPGQPQETQYF
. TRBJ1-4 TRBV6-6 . TGTGCCAGCAGCAACGGACAAACTGCAACTAATGAAAAACTGTTTTTT CASSNGQTATNEKLFF
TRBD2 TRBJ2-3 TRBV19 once TGTGCCAGTAGTATCCCAGCGGGAAGCACAGATACGCAGTATTTT CASSIPAGSTDTQYF
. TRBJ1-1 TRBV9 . TGTGCCAGCAGCGCCCAAGGGGGCACTGAAGCTTTCTTT CASSAQGGTEAFF
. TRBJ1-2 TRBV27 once TGTGCCAGCAGTTGGGGAGAGAACTATGGCTACACCTTC CASSWGENYGYTF
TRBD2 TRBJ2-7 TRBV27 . TGTGCCAGCAGAGAAGCGGGAGGTGCCTACGAGCAGTACTTC CASREAGGAYEQYF
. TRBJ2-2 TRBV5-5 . TGTGCCAGCAGCACAGGGTATAGCGGGGAGCTGTTTTTT CASSTGYSGELFF
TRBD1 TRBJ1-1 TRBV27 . TGTGCCAGCAGTTTATCTTATCTAGGGGGCGACACTGAAGCTTTCTTT CASSLSYLGGDTEAFF
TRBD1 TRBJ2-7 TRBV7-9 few TGTGCCAGCAGCTTCAAGGACAGGGCACACGAGCAGTACTTC CASSFKDRAHEQYF
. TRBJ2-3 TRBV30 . TGTGCCTGGGGGGGGTCAGATACGCAGTATTTT CAWGGSDTQYF
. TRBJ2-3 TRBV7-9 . TGTGCCAGCAGCTACGAGGCAGATTCAGATACGCAGTATTTT CASSYEADSDTQYF
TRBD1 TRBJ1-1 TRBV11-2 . TGTGCCAGCAGCTCCCCCCGGGACAGGAGTTTGGAAGCTTTCTTT CASSSPRDRSLEAFF
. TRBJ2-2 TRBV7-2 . TGTGCCAGCAGGACGTCAGGCTACGGGGAGCTGTTTTTT CASRTSGYGELFF
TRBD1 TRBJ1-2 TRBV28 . TGTGCCAGCAGTTCGTTCCGGGACAGGGTAAGGTTCGTGGATGGCTACACCTTC CASSSFRDRVRFVDGYTF
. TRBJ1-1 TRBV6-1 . TGTGCCAGCAGTGAAGCCTCGGGGGGCCCCAACACTGAAGCTTTCTTT CASSEASGGPNTEAFF
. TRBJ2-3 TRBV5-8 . TGTGCCGCCGCAGGGGATTTTTGGGATACGCAGTATTTT CAAAGDFWDTQYF
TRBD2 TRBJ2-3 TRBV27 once TGTGCCAGCAGATTAGGCGGGAGTTGGGTAGATACGCAGTATTTT CASRLGGSWVDTQYF
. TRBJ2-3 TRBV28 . TGTGCCAGCAGTTTAGGGCAGAGCACAGATACGCAGTATTTT CASSLGQSTDTQYF
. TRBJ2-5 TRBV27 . TGTGCCAGCAGTTTATCGAGCCCAGCGCAAGTACAAGAGACCCAGTACTTC CASSLSSPAQVQETQYF
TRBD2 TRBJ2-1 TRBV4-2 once TGTGCCAGCAGCCAAGCCCCGGGACTAGCGGCTTCCTACAATGAGCAGTTCTTC CASSQAPGLAASYNEQFF
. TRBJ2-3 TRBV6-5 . TGTGCCAGCCGAGTCACAGATACGCAGTATTTT CASRVTDTQYF
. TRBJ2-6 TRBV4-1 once TGCGCCAGCAGCCAAGTGGGGGGGCTATCAGGGGCCAACGTCCTGACTTTC CASSQVGGLSGANVLTF
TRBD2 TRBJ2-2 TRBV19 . TGTGCCAGTAGACTAGCGGGAGGGCCCGCCGGGGAGCTGTTTTTT CASRLAGGPAGELFF
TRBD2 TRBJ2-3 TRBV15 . TGTGCCACCAGCAGAGATGGAGCTAGCGGGAGGGTATTT CATSRDGASGRVF
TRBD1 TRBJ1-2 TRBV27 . TGTGCCAGCAGCCTACAGGGGAGCGGCTACACCTTC CASSLQGSGYTF
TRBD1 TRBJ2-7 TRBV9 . TGTGCCAGCAGCCCGAGGGACAGGGGATTCTACGAGCAGTACTTC CASSPRDRGFYEQYF
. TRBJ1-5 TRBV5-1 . TGCGCCAGCAGTTTAGATTCGATTCAGCCCCAGCATTTT CASSLDSIQPQHF
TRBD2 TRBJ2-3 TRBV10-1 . TGCGCCAGCAGCTCCGGGACTAGCGGGAGGCTGGGCACAGATACGCAGTATTTT CASSSGTSGRLGTDTQYF
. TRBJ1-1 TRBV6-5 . TGTGCCAGCAGTTCTGAGGGCTCCGGGGCTTTCTTT CASSSEGSGAFF
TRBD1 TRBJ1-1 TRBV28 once TGTGCCAGCAGTTTATGGGCAGGGGGAGGTGTCACTGAAGCTTTCTTT CASSLWAGGGVTEAFF
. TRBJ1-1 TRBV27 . TGTGCCAGCAGTTATAGAAGGGAGACCGCTGAAGCTTTCTTT CASSYRRETAEAFF
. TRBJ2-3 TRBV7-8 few TGTGCCAGCAGACGTACATCAAGTTCAGATACGCAGTATTTT CASRRTSSSDTQYF